The source of this TCR beta chain is a study of T cell changes during pregnancy in multiple sclerosis. The germline V gene encodes CDR1 SEHNR and CDR2 FQNEAQ (reference sequence). The trim removed 7 bases at V and 6 bases at J, leaving 9 bases unmatched. The CDR3 sequence is 15 residues long. Sequencing used immunoSEQ multiplex PCR; TCRdb keeps in-frame clones, though not all of them. This sample has approximately 50,000 clones, with 85% to 95% found just once. The source is a female donor with multiple sclerosis, enrolled in a pregnancy study. The V and J genes are TRBV7-9 and TRBJ2-7; 13 bases are a match to TRBD2. This sample comprised CD4+ T cells from peripheral blood mononuclear cells, obtained in the third trimester of pregnancy. The CDR3 region is CASTHTGLAGVEQYF. The CDR3 DNA follows: TGTGCCAGCACACACACCGGACTAGCGGGAGTCGAGCAGTACTTC.